This T cell receptor beta chain comes out of a study of monozygotic twins with inflammatory bowel disease. TCRdb re-called the 5' RACE reads and catalogs CDR3 proteins one per entry, DNA excluded. The clone table shows over 110,000 distinct CDR3 sequences, with the ten largest holding roughly 2.5%. This CDR3 region has 16 residues. In germline, CDR1 is KGHDR, CDR2 SFDVKD. The receptor was derived from a human donor with ulcerative colitis or Crohn's disease, or a healthy co-twin of an affected twin (not recorded which). This chain connects TRBV24-1 to TRBJ1-1; the D call from TCRdb, TRBD1, cannot be confirmed without DNA. The specimen was blood. The chain's CDR3 is CATSGPGRGDSTEAFF.